The present entry profiles one T cell receptor beta chain with its context. Its target is unknown. The germline V and J ends were trimmed by 0 bases and 8 bases, with 14 bases remaining between them. The CDR3 is 15 amino acids. From germline, CDR1 is MGHRA and CDR2 YSYEKL. The data derive from a study of cytomegalovirus exposure and HLA in healthy donors. Study-wide results and limits: A later analysis associated 15,000 to 20,000 TCR beta sequences with HLA alleles at a 0.05 false discovery rate.

Both 60 Vbeta primers and 13 Jbeta primers went into the PCR. Data came from immunoSEQ multiplex PCR; TCRdb stores just in-frame clones and leaves some out. The sample has around 150,000 clones, 75% to 90% seen once. Sequences were obtained from PBMCs. The rearrangement joins TRBV4-1 to TRBJ2-1, with D perhaps matching TRBD2 (5 bases). This sequence originates from a male donor in good health and CMV-seropositive. The CDR3 here is CASSQEALALYEQFF. CDR3 DNA: TGCGCCAGCAGCCAAGAGGCCCTAGCTCTATATGAGCAGTTCTTC.